This T cell receptor (beta chain) is from a study of metastatic and nonmetastatic thyroid tumors. Thyroid surgery had not been preceded by any treatment in any patient. At least ten counts were recorded for this clone. The target antigen is unknown. Authors' analysis steps: CDR3 differences across clinicopathological groups were used to build a distant-metastasis classifier for papillary thyroid cancer. From the PCR reads, TCRdb re-called clones with MiXCR. V and J calls and clone size were set by TCRdb, not the authors. Counted here are more than 13,000 clones, around a quarter occurring once; the ten biggest clones make up around 8.6%. The study, taken as a whole, reports: Across blood and tumor, TCR beta diversity in malignant thyroid tumors was reportedly significantly higher than in benign nodules.

Germline values: CDR1 LNHDA, CDR2 SQIVND (reference sequence). V lost 4 bases and J lost 2; bases outside the gene matches: 7. There are 16 residues in the CDR3. The clonotype originates from a female donor with papillary thyroid cancer or a benign thyroid nodule (not recorded which). Some clones in this sample may be carry-over from other donors' samples. The V and J genes are TRBV19 and TRBJ1-4; 7 bases agree with TRBD1. Sequencing was carried out using blood. The CDR3, as DNA: TGTGCCAGTAGTAATTCCCGGGACAGCACTAATGAAAAACTGTTTTTT. Protein sequence: CASSNSRDSTNEKLFF.